This T cell receptor (beta chain) came from a study of T cells after yellow fever vaccination. The study, taken as a whole, reports: Some clonotypes, a small share, were shared between CD4 and CD8 compartments. Post-booster repertoires contained most primary-vaccination clones again (about 96% CD4, 85% to 90% CD8).

This clonotype has just a few counts. Its target is unknown. UMIs were added to TCR cDNA along with a universal primer site when it was made by 5'RACE template switching. Using its own MiXCR run on the 5' RACE reads, TCRdb lists one record per CDR3 protein. In the table there are 350,000 or so distinct CDR3 sequences, 8.1% of which are singletons. Sequenced material: PBMCs, taken 35 to 50 days after the first yellow fever vaccination. The origin of this receptor is a man aged 18 to 29 who received the YFV17D yellow fever vaccine.

The CDR3 sequence is CSAISDRIFAFF. The DNA of the CDR3 is TGCAGTGCTATTAGTGACAGAATTTTTGCTTTCTTT. The chain has TRBV20-1 and TRBJ1-1, with a possible D match to TRBD1 (5 bases). The V and J ends lost 4 bases and 11 bases respectively, with 17 bases between them. CDR1 and CDR2 from the germline V gene are DFQATT and SNEGSKA (reference sequence). CDR3 size: 12 residues.